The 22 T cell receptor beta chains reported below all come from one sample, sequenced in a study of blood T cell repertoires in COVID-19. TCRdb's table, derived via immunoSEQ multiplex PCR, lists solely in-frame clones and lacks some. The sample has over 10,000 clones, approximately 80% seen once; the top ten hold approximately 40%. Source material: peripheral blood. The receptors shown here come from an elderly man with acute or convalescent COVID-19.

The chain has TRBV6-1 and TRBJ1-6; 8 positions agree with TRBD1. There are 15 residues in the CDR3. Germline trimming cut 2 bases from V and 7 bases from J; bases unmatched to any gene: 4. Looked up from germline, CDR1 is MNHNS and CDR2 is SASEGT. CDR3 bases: TGTGCCAGCAGTGAACCCAGGGGGCAGAATTCACCCCTCCACTTT. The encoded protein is CASSEPRGQNSPLHF.

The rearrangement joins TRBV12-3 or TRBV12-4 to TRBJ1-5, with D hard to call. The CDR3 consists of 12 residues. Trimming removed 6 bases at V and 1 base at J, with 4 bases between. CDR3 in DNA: TGTGCCAGCAGAGCAAGCAATCAGCCCCAGCATTTT. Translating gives CASRASNQPQHF.

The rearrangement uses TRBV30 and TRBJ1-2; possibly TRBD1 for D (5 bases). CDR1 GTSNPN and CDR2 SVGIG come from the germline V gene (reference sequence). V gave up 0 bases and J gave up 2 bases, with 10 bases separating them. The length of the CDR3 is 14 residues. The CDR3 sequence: CAWSVQTGNYGYTF. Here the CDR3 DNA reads TGTGCCTGGAGTGTACAAACAGGCAACTATGGCTACACCTTC.

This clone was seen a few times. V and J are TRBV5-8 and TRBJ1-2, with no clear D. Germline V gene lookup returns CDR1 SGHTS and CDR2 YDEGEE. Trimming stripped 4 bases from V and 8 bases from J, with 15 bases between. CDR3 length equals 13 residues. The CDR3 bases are TGTGCCAGCAGCCTACGGACTAATGCGGGCTACACCTTC. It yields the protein CASSLRTNAGYTF.

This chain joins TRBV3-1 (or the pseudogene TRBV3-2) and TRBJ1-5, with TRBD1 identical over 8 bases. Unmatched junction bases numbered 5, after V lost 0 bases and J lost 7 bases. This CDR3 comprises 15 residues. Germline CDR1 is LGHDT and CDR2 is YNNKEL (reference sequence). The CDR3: CASSQERDRGQPQHF. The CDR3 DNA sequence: TGTGCCAGCAGCCAAGAGCGCGACAGGGGCCAGCCCCAGCATTTT.

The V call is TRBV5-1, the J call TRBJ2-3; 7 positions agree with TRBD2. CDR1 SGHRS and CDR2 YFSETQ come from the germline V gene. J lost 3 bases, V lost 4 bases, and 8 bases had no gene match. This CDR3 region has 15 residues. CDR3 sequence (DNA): TGCGCCAGCAGCCGCATGGCGGGGGAAACAGATACGCAGTATTTT. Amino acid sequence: CASSRMAGETDTQYF.

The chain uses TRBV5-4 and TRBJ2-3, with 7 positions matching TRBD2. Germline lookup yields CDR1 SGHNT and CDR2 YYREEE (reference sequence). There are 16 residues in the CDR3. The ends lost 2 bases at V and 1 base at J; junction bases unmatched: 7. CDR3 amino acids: CASSFNGGGGTDTQYF. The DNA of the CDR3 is TGTGCCAGCAGCTTCAACGGGGGAGGGGGCACAGATACGCAGTATTTT. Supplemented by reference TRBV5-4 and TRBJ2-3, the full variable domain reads ETGVTQSPTHLIKTRGQQVTLRCSSQSGHNTVSWYQQALGQGPQFIFQYYREEENGRGNFPPRFSGLQFPNYSSELNVNALELDDSALYLCASSFNGGGGTDTQYFGPGTRLTVL.

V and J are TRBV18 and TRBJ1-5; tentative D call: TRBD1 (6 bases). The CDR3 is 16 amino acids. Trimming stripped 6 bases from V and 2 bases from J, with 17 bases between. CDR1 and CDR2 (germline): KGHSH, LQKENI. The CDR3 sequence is CASSRDRWMGNQPQHF. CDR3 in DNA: TGTGCCAGCTCCCGTGACAGGTGGATGGGCAATCAGCCCCAGCATTTT.

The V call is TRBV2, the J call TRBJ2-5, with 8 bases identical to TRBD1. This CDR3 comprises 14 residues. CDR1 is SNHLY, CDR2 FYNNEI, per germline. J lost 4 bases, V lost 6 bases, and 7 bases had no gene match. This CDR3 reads CASSRGQVRETQYF. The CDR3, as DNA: TGTGCCAGCAGCCGGGGACAGGTGCGAGAGACCCAGTACTTC. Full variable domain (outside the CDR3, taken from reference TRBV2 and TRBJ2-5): EPEVTQTPSHQVTQMGQEVILRCVPISNHLYFYWYRQILGQKVEFLVSFYNNEISEKSEIFDDQFSVERPDGSNFTLKIRSTKLEDSAMYFCASSRGQVRETQYFGPGTRLLVL.

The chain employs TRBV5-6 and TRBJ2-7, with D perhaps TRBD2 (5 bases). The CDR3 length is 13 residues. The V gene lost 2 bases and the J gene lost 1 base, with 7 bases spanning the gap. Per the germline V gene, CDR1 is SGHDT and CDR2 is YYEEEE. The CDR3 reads CASSFRGSYEQYF. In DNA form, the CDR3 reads TGTGCCAGCAGCTTCCGCGGGTCCTACGAGCAGTACTTC.

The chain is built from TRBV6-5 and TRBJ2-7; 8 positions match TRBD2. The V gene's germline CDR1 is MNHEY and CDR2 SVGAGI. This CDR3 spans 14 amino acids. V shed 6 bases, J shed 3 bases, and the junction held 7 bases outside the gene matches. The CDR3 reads CASRTGGGFYEQYF. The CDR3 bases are TGTGCCAGCAGGACTGGCGGGGGGTTCTACGAGCAGTACTTC.

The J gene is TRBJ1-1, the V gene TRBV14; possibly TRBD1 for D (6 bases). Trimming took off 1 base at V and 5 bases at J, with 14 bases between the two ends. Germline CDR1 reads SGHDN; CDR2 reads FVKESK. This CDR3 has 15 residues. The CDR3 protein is CASSQVQTGGTEAFF. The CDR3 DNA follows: TGTGCCAGCAGCCAAGTCCAGACAGGAGGAACTGAAGCTTTCTTT.

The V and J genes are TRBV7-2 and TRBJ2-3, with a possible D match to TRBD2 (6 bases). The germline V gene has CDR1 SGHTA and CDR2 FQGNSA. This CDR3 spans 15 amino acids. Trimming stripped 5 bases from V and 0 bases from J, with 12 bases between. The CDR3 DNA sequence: TGTGCCAGCAGCCCTAGGAGGGTCAGCACAGATACGCAGTATTTT. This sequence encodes CASSPRRVSTDTQYF.

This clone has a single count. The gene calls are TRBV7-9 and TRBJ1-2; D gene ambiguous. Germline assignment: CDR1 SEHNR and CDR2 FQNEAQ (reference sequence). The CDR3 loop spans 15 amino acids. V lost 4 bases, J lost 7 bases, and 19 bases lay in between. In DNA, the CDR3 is TGTGCCAGCAGCTCCACTACCGGGGAGCCTCGTGGCTACACCTTC. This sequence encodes CASSSTTGEPRGYTF.

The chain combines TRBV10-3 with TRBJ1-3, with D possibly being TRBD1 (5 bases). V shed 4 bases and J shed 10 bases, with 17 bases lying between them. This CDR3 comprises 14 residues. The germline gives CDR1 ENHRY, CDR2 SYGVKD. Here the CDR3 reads CAISGGQLGRTIYF. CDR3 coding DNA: TGTGCCATCAGTGGGGGCCAATTGGGTCGGACCATATATTTT.

CDR3 coding DNA: TGTGCCAGCAGCTTCGTAGCGGGGGGAGAGGAGCAGTTCTTC. This sequence encodes CASSFVAGGEEQFF. This rearrangement joins TRBV7-3 to TRBJ2-1, with 10 bases that match TRBD2. The CDR3 consists of 14 residues. Germline loops: CDR1 SGHTA, CDR2 FQGTGA. V shed 3 bases, J shed 10 bases, and the junction held 6 bases outside the gene matches.

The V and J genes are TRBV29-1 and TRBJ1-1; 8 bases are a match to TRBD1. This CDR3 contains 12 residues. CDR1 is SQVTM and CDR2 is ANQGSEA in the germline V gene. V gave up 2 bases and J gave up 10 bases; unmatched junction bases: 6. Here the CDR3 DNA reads TGCAGCGTTGAAAAGACAGGGGCAAGAGCTTTCTTT. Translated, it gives CSVEKTGARAFF. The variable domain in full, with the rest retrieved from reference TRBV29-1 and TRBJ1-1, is SAVISQKPSRDICQRGTSLTIQCQVDSQVTMMFWYRQQPGQSLTLIATANQGSEATYESGFVIDKFPISRPNLTFSTLTVSNMSPEDSSIYLCSVEKTGARAFFGQGTRLTVV.

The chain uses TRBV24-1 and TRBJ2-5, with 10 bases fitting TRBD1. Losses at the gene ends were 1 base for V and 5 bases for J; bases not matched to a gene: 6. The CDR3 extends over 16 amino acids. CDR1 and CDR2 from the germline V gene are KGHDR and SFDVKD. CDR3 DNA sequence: TGTGCCACCAGTGATTTCTATATGGACAGGGGGGAGACCCAGTACTTC. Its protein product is CATSDFYMDRGETQYF.

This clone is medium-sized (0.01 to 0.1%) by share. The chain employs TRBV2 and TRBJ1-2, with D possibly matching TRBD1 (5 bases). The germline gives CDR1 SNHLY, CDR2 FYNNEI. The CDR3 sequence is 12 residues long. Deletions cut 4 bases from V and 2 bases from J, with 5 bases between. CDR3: CASSGQNYGYTF. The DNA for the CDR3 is TGTGCCAGCAGTGGACAGAACTATGGCTACACCTTC. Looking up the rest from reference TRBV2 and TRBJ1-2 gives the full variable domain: EPEVTQTPSHQVTQMGQEVILRCVPISNHLYFYWYRQILGQKVEFLVSFYNNEISEKSEIFDDQFSVERPDGSNFTLKIRSTKLEDSAMYFCASSGQNYGYTFGSGTRLTVV.

The CDR3 nucleotides read TGTGCCAGCAGCGGCGAACGGGGAGAGCAGTTCTTC. This translates into CASSGERGEQFF. The chain is built from TRBV5-5 and TRBJ2-1; perhaps TRBD2 as D (5 bases). V shed 4 bases and J shed 10 bases, with 12 bases lying between them. Germline V gene lookup returns CDR1 SGHKS and CDR2 YYEKEE (reference sequence). This CDR3 contains 12 residues.

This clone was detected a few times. CDR3: CASSLYSGNTIYF. CDR3 nucleotides: TGTGCCAGCAGCTTGTATTCTGGAAACACCATATATTTT. The chain joins TRBV5-4 to TRBJ1-3, with D uncertain. Germline V gives CDR1 SGHNT, CDR2 YYREEE (reference sequence). V was trimmed by 1 base and J by 1 base, leaving 3 bases between them. There are 13 residues in the CDR3.

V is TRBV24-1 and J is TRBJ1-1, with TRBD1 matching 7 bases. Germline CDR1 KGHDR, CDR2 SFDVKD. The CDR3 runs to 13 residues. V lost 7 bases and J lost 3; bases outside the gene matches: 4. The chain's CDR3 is CATRQGQYTEAFF. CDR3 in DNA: TGTGCCACCAGGCAGGGACAGTACACTGAAGCTTTCTTT.